The source of this T cell receptor beta chain is a study of naive and memory T cell subsets. Study findings and constraints: Between naive and memory subsets, TCR abundance power law exponents differed. No ground truth validated the naive and memory repertoire findings. Clonotypes here are unpaired alpha or beta chain sequences. Possibly reflecting memory cells re-expressing CD45RA, a few larger clonotypes occurred in naive repertoires, especially CD8.

In the case of this clonotype: Its antigen is not known.

Two oligonucleotides, mixed equimolar, formed the beta constant-region primer covering TRBC1 and TRBC2. Ligated cDNA was amplified by four rounds of PCR with nested alpha and beta constant-region primers and SP2. TCRdb redid the calling of the UMI-ligation and nested PCR reads with MiXCR, one entry per CDR3 protein. The table lists around 140,000 distinct CDR3 sequences, approximately 22% of them singletons, with 0.09% to 0.13% in the top ten. V lost 6 bases to trimming and J lost 4 bases, with 16 bases between them. The V gene's germline CDR1 is MNHEY and CDR2 SVGEGT. The CDR3 loop spans 14 amino acids.

Sequencing was carried out using naive CD4+ T cells from blood. The sequence derives from a human donor in good health. The J gene is TRBJ2-7, the V gene TRBV6-2 or TRBV6-3; TRBD2 might be the D (6 bases). The CDR3 region is CASSYGGKSYEQYF. The CDR3 DNA reads TGTGCCAGCAGCTATGGCGGGAAGTCGTACGAGCAGTACTTC.